The count of the clone carrying this T cell receptor (beta chain) is one. Its antigen remains unknown. The study sequenced TCR beta in blood CD8+ and CD4+ T cells. The multiple sclerosis control cohort comprised treatment-naive individuals presenting with stable or active relapsing-remitting disease. The RNA input was about 0.5 to 1 ug, and it was reverse transcribed with random hexamers. By means of immunoSEQ multiplex PCR, TCR beta CDR3 spanning 54 Vbeta and 13 Jbeta underwent amplification. TCRdb analysed the immunoSEQ multiplex PCR reads with MiXCR anew, one entry per CDR3 protein. In the table there are around 130,000 distinct CDR3 sequences, over 75% of which are singletons. This record belongs to a study of CD8 T cells in Susac syndrome. General study findings and limits: In its TCR sequencing and HLA analysis, the study acknowledged that the number of individuals was relatively small.

This CDR3 is built from 16 residues. The V and J ends lost 5 bases and 1 base respectively, with 14 bases between them. Germline CDR1 reads MNHEY; CDR2 reads SMNVEV (reference sequence). This TCR was sampled from a human donor with multiple sclerosis. The chain employs TRBV27 and TRBJ2-2, with D maybe TRBD1 (5 bases). Sequencing used CD8+ T cells from PBMCs. CDR3 nucleotide sequence: TGTGCCAGCAGTAAGGCAGGGTCGTTGAACACCGGGGAGCTGTTTTTT. It is translated as CASSKAGSLNTGELFF.